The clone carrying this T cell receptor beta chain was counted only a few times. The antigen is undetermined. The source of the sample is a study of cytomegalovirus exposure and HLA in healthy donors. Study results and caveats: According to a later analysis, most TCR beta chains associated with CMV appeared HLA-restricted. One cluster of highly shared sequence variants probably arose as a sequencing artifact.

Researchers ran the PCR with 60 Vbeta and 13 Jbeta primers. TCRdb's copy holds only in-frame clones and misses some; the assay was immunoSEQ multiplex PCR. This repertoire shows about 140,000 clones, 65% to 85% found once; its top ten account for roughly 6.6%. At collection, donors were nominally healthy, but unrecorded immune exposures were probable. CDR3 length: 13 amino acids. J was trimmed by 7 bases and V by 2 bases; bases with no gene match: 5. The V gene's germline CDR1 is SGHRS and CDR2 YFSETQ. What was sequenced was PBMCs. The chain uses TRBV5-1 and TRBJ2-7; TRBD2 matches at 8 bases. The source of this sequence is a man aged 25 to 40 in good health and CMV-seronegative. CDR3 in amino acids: CASSFGRGGEQYF. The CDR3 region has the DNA TGCGCCAGCAGCTTCGGGAGGGGGGGAGAGCAGTACTTC.